This T cell receptor beta chain was observed in a study of T cell changes during pregnancy in multiple sclerosis. TCRdb's table, derived via immunoSEQ multiplex PCR, lists solely in-frame clones and lacks some. The sample consists of around 36,000 clones, more than 90% of them appearing once. The sequence was obtained from a female donor with multiple sclerosis, enrolled in a pregnancy study. The sequences come from CD8+ T cells from peripheral blood mononuclear cells, collected in the first trimester of pregnancy.

CDR3 bases: TGTGCCATCAGGACAGAGACCTACGAGCAGTACTTC. It is translated as CAIRTETYEQYF. The J gene is TRBJ2-7, the V gene TRBV10-3; D possibly corresponds to TRBD1 (5 bases). The CDR3 extends over 12 amino acids. V was shortened by 6 bases and J by 2 bases, with 8 bases between the two germline ends. Germline values: CDR1 ENHRY, CDR2 SYGVKD.